This T cell receptor beta chain emerged from a study of tumor and adjacent non-tumor tissue in lung cancer (dated by TCRdb to about 2018). Turning to the overall study: The cohort included approximately 13 adenocarcinoma, 2 squamous cell carcinoma and 1 small cell lung cancer patients. Ages among the roughly 15 patients ranged from about 31 to 76 years, there were around ten men and 5 women, and disease was at TNM stage I to III. Sequencing produced 100 million to 150 million productive TCRbeta reads in total, an average of about 4.2 million reads per sample. The study compared bulk TCRbeta repertoires from lung tumor tissue and matched distant non-tumor lung tissue of around 14 lung cancer patients. For each patient, one tumor sample and one normal lung sample were taken, giving around 31 paired specimens that underwent TCRbeta CDR3 sequencing. What the work shows at the level of the full study, not this receptor alone: Peripheral blood was not sequenced, so blood TCRbeta repertoires were not examined in the lung cancer patients of the study. Tumor tissue showed significantly greater TCR diversity (inverse Simpson) than normal lung tissue (approximately 430 vs 150, P = 0.0075, Mann-Whitney U test). A significantly larger cumulative share of the repertoire was made up by the top 100 clones in normal lung than in tumor tissue. Neither the sequencing platform nor unique molecular identifiers are mentioned in the methods. Significantly higher TCR diversity was found in younger patients, and higher tumor TCR diversity was associated with shorter overall and disease-free survival. Only approximately 16 patients were included in the cohort, and the need for larger samples and more detailed clinical data was noted by the authors.

The CDR3 sequence holds 11 residues, the cysteine and phenylalanine included. The kept DNA is CDR3 alone, 33 bases in frame from the first base. Receptors were amplified or captured by multiplex PCR. The listed sequencing device is Illumina HiSeq 2500. TCRbeta libraries were constructed through three rounds of nested PCR with primers (Table S4) according to protocols adapted from ARM-PCR. Before sequencing, PCR products in the 200-500 bp range were cut out of the gel and cleaned up using the QIAquick gel extraction kit. The authors' analysis ran thus. Trimmomatic was used to clean the reads, FLASH was used to merge the reads into complete CDR3 sequences, and MiTCR was used to assign the reads to V(D)J germline segments. Clonal diversity was calculated as the inverse Simpson's index using VDJtools. A read counted as productive if the sequence was in-frame and lacked a premature stop codon. TCRdb trimmed the raw reads at Q25, called clones with MiXCR and kept productive beta chains. Each entry merges the rows of one CDR3 protein and shows their most common DNA and genes. TCRdb's processing, not the study's, gives the V and J calls here. The sample table contains 90,000 to 130,000 distinct CDR3 sequences; only one count was recorded for about 87% of them. The ten top clones hold approximately 22% of the sample.

Bulk unsorted tissue served as the source for RNA extraction, and RNA quality was assessed using a NanoDrop ND-1000 and an Agilent 2100. The donors were newly diagnosed lung cancer patients admitted for thoracic surgery in China from August to November 2014 who had not received prior chemotherapy. Patients with previous radiotherapy or chemotherapy, or with another concurrent cancer, were excluded from the study. Pieces of surgical tissue measuring about 1-2.2 cm3 were kept in RNAlater solution and stored at -80 degrees C until use. As to this clonotype: It has no known antigen specificity. One end of the junction fails to match germline, which may point to a read error.

The V gene is TRBV12-3 or TRBV12-4 and the J gene is TRBJ2-1, with the D gene call left open. The clonotype comes from a man aged 65-85 years with non-small cell lung cancer. What was sequenced was lung tumor tissue. The nucleotides are TGTGCCAGCAATTCCGGTTTTGAGCATTTCTTC. Translation gives CASNSGFEHFF.